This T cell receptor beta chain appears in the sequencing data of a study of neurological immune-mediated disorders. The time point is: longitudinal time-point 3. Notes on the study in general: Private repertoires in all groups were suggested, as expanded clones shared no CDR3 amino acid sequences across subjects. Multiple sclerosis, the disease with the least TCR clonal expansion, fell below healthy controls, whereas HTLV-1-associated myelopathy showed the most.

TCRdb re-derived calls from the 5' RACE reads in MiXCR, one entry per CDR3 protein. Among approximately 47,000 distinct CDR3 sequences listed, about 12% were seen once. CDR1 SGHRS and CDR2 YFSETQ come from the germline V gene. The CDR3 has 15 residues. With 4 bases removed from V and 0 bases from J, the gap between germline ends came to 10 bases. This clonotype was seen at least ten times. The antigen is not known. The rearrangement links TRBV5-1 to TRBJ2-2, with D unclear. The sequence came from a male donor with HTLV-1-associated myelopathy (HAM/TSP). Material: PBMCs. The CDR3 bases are TGCGCCAGCAGCCCAACCTTAACGAACACCGGGGAGCTGTTTTTT. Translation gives CASSPTLTNTGELFF.